This T cell receptor (beta chain) was sequenced for a study of T cell repertoires in cytomegalovirus infection. Study at large: In public TCR beta signatures, there were indications of both CMV infection and matching HLA type.

Each CDR3 protein is one row after TCRdb ran MiXCR on the reads. This table has 400,000 or so distinct CDR3 sequences, 25% to 40% appearing once. This clonotype has a handful of counts. What it binds is unknown. General study points: HLA-C-restricted CMV clonotypes gave the most frequent clonotype in two of eight donors. CMV carriers having the relevant HLA were flagged by cumulative public TCR beta family frequency.

With 0 bases removed from V and 0 bases from J, the gap between germline ends came to 9 bases. The CDR3 consists of 15 residues. The germline V gene has CDR1 DFQATT and CDR2 SNEGSKA (reference sequence). Sequenced input: PBMCs. V gene TRBV20-1 combines with J gene TRBJ1-5; D uncertain. The TCR sequence derives from a human donor in good health (CMV status not recorded). Some clones in this sample may be carry-over from other donors' samples. CDR3 in amino acids: CSAREGRGSNQPQHF. The CDR3 DNA reads TGCAGTGCTAGAGAGGGCAGAGGTAGCAATCAGCCCCAGCATTTT.